This T cell receptor (beta chain) was observed in a study of blood T cells in healthy people across ages. The CDR3 is 14 amino acids. V trimming: 6 bases; J trimming: 1 base; junction bases outside the gene matches: 2. The second PCR ran about 7 to 12 cycles with a sample-barcoded 5' primer and J-beta primers. Using its own MiXCR run on the 5' RACE reads, TCRdb lists one record per CDR3 protein. The sample carries some 940,000 distinct CDR3 sequences, 25% to 30% recorded once. This clonotype was found many times. These sequences were also reported in another study, on T cells of mothers and their children.

The sample consisted of blood. The TCR comes from a woman between 40 and 55 years old in good health. The rearrangement uses TRBV12-3 or TRBV12-4 and TRBJ1-2; 10 nucleotides line up with TRBD1. CDR3 DNA sequence: TGTGCCAGCAGCGGGACAGGGGATAACTATGGCTACACCTTC. Translation gives CASSGTGDNYGYTF.